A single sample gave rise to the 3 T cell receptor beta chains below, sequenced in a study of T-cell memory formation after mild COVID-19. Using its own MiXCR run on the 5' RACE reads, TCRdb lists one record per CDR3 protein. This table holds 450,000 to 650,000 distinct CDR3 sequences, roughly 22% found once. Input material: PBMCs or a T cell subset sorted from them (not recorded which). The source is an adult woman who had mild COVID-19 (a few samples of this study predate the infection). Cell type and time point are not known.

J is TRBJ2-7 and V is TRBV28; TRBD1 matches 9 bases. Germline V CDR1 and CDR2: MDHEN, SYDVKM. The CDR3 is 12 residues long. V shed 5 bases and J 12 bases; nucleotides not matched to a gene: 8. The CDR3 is CASSRETGGVYV. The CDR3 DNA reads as TGTGCCAGCAGTCGAGAGACAGGGGGGGTGTACGTC.

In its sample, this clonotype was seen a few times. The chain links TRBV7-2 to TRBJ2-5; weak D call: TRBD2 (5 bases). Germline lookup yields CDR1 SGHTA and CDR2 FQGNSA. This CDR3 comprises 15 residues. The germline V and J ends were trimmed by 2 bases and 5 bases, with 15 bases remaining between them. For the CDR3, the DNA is TGTGCCAGCAGCTTACCCGTCCTAGCACAGGAGACCCAGTACTTC. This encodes CASSLPVLAQETQYF.

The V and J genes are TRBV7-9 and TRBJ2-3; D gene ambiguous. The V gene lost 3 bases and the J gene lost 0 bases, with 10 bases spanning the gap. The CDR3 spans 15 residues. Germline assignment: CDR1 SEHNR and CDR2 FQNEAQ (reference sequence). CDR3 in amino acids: CASSLIDESTDTQYF. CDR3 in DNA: TGTGCCAGCAGCTTGATCGACGAGAGCACAGATACGCAGTATTTT.